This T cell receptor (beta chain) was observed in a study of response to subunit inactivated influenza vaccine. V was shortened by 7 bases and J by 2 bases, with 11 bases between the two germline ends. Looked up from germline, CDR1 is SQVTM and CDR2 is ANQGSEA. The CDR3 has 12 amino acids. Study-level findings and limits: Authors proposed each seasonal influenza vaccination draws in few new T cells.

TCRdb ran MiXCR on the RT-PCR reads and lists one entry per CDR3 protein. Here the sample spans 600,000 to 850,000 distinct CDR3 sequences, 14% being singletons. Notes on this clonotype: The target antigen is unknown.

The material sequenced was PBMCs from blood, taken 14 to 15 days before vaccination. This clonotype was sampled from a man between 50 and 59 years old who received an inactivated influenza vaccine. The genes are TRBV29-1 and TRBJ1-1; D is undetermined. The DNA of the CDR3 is TGCAGCGGTTACGGCCACAACACTGAAGCTTTCTTT. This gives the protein CSGYGHNTEAFF. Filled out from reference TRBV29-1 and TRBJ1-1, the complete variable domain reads SAVISQKPSRDICQRGTSLTIQCQVDSQVTMMFWYRQQPGQSLTLIATANQGSEATYESGFVIDKFPISRPNLTFSTLTVSNMSPEDSSIYLCSGYGHNTEAFFGQGTRLTVV.